This T cell receptor beta chain was sequenced for a study of human T cells and chemical hapten exposure. This sample's time point: pre-sensitization, week 0. Treatment indicated: therapeutic diphenylcyclopropenone sensitization with weekly scalp DPC. This CDR3 spans 15 amino acids. V lost 0 bases and J lost 2, with 9 bases in between. Looked up from germline, CDR1 is SGHRS and CDR2 is YFSETQ. MiXCR was run by TCRdb on the RACE reads, yielding one entry per CDR3 protein. The sample has over 300,000 distinct CDR3 sequences, less than 6.5% seen once; the top ten hold 2% to 3%. Only a few counts were recorded for this clonotype.

V and J are TRBV5-1 and TRBJ1-3, with D uncertain. The sample consisted of whole blood, taken in connection with sensitization to the hapten diphenylcyclopropenone (DPC). This receptor was identified in a woman between 50 and 59 years old with alopecia areata. Some clones in this sample may be carry-over from other donors' samples. The CDR3 loop is CASSLGSRPGNTIYF. The CDR3 nucleotides are TGCGCCAGCAGCTTGGGATCTCGCCCTGGAAACACCATATATTTT.